The 2 T cell receptor beta chains presented below share a single source sample, sequenced in a study of cytomegalovirus exposure and HLA in healthy donors. The PCR employed 60 Vbeta primers together with 13 Jbeta primers. The data were produced by immunoSEQ multiplex PCR, yet TCRdb's version contains in-frame clones alone and is incomplete. The top ten hold about 2.5% of the sample, which has some 180,000 clones, around 85% seen once. Input material: PBMCs. Receptors originate from a woman aged 50 to 65 in good health and CMV-seronegative.

Only one count was recorded for this clone. V is TRBV19 and J is TRBJ2-1; D might be TRBD2 (8 bases). Trimming stripped 5 bases from V and 6 bases from J, with 17 bases between. The CDR3 sequence is 15 residues long. From germline, CDR1 is LNHDA and CDR2 SQIVND (reference sequence). CDR3 nucleotides: TGTGCCAGTAGTCGGGAGGGGGCGCGGAGCAATGAGCAGTTCTTC. Protein product: CASSREGARSNEQFF.

J is TRBJ2-5 and V is TRBV27; D remains ambiguous. CDR3 size: 10 residues. V gave up 6 bases and J gave up 7 bases, with 6 bases separating them. CDR1 and CDR2 from the germline V gene are MNHEY and SMNVEV (reference sequence). The CDR3 DNA reads as TGTGCCAGCAGCCCCCTGACCCAGTACTTC. Encoded protein: CASSPLTQYF.